This entry lists 30 T cell receptor beta chains sequenced from one sample in a study of identical twins. TCRdb called the 5' RACE reads again in MiXCR, with one record for every CDR3 protein. The profile shows some 1,700,000 distinct CDR3 sequences, about 32% of them singletons. Sequencing was carried out using cord blood. Source of these receptors: a newborn girl in good health.

This clonotype was detected a few times. CDR3 loop: CASSLLGSKQETQYF. The DNA of the CDR3 is TGTGCCAGCAGTTTATTGGGGTCGAAACAAGAGACCCAGTACTTC. The chain employs TRBV28 and TRBJ2-5; D is undetermined. V was shortened by 1 base and J by 2 bases, with 11 bases between the two germline ends. Germline V lookup: CDR1 MDHEN, CDR2 SYDVKM. This CDR3 has 15 amino acids.

This clonotype was seen a handful of times. The chain has TRBV20-1 and TRBJ2-1; D may be TRBD1 or TRBD2 (7 bases each). Between the trimmed V and J ends, which lost 4 bases and 4 bases, there was a span of 14 bases. The CDR3 extends over 14 amino acids. Germline V gene data show CDR1 as DFQATT and CDR2 as SNEGSKA (reference sequence). The CDR3 region is CSAKGASGYNEQFF. CDR3 bases: TGCAGTGCTAAGGGGGCTAGCGGATACAATGAGCAGTTCTTC.

This clonotype was detected ten times or more. This rearrangement joins TRBV12-3 or TRBV12-4 to TRBJ2-3; no reliable D call. Trimming took 3 bases from V and 1 from J, leaving 14 bases between them. The CDR3 totals 16 residues. CDR3 amino acids: CASSFGLLGGTDTQYF. Here the CDR3 DNA reads TGTGCCAGCAGTTTCGGTCTCTTGGGTGGCACAGATACGCAGTATTTT.

Comment on this clonotype: A much larger clone lies one base from this, so it may be a read error. CDR3 sequence: CSAATSGATDTQYF. For the CDR3, the DNA is TGCAGTGCTGCAACTAGCGGGGCCACAGATACGCAGTATTTT. This chain links TRBV20-1 with TRBJ2-3; TRBD2 matches 10 bases. Germline V CDR1 and CDR2: DFQATT, SNEGSKA (reference sequence). The CDR3 is 14 amino acids. The J segment lost 2 bases and the V segment lost 5 bases, leaving 4 bases of the junction unmatched.

This clonotype was seen a handful of times. V usage is TRBV28 and J usage is TRBJ2-5, with D possibly TRBD2 on 5 matching bases. CDR1 and CDR2 (germline): MDHEN, SYDVKM. The CDR3 extends over 14 amino acids. Trimming pared 0 bases from V and 3 bases from J, leaving 8 bases between. In DNA, the CDR3 is TGTGCCAGCAGTTTATGGGCTAGCAAAGAGACCCAGTACTTC. It codes for CASSLWASKETQYF.

This clonotype was detected a few times. This chain joins TRBV7-9 and TRBJ2-3; D may be TRBD1 (5 bases). Per germline, CDR1 SEHNR and CDR2 FQNEAQ (reference sequence). Trimming shortened V by 6 bases and J by 5 bases, and 9 bases separated the two germline ends. The CDR3 runs 12 residues. The CDR3 DNA reads TGTGCCAGCAGATCAGGGATAGATACGCAGTATTTT. Protein: CASRSGIDTQYF. Filled out from reference TRBV7-9 and TRBJ2-3, the complete variable domain reads DTGVSQNPRHKITKRGQNVTFRCDPISEHNRLYWYRQTLGQGPEFLTYFQNEAQLEKSRLLSDRFSAERPKGSFSTLEIQRTEQGDSAMYLCASRSGIDTQYFGPGTRLTVL.

The sample holds one count of this clonotype. At one end the junction does not follow the germline gene, possibly because of a read error. The DNA for the CDR3 is TGCAACGTTGAAGGTGGGGGGCAGGTTACTGAAGCTTTCTTT. This sequence encodes CNVEGGGQVTEAFF. The chain joins TRBV29-1 to TRBJ1-1, with D possibly matching TRBD1 (6 bases). The length of the CDR3 is 14 residues. The germline gives CDR1 SQVTM, CDR2 ANQGSEA. Filled out from reference TRBV29-1 and TRBJ1-1, the complete variable domain reads SAVISQKPSRDICQRGTSLTIQCQVDSQVTMMFWYRQQPGQSLTLIATANQGSEATYESGFVIDKFPISRPNLTFSTLTVSNMSPEDSSIYLCNVEGGGQVTEAFFGQGTRLTVV.

This clonotype has a count of ten or more. V is TRBV29-1 and J is TRBJ1-2, with D perhaps TRBD1 (5 bases). The CDR3 covers 13 residues. Per the germline V gene, CDR1 is SQVTM and CDR2 is ANQGSEA. The V gene lost 7 bases and the J gene lost 9 bases, with 21 bases spanning the gap. CDR3 region: CSALSLQASSYTF. CDR3 bases: TGCAGCGCCCTCTCTCTACAGGCCTCGAGCTACACCTTC.

At least ten counts were recorded for this clonotype. This chain uses TRBV11-2 with TRBJ2-5, with D perhaps matching TRBD1 (6 bases). V was shortened by 6 bases and J by 3 bases, with 17 bases between the two germline ends. The CDR3 extends over 15 amino acids. Per the germline V gene, CDR1 is SGHAT and CDR2 is FQNNGV. The CDR3 loop reads CASSSPGHNKETQYF. CDR3 nucleotide sequence: TGTGCCAGCAGTTCGCCGGGACACAATAAAGAGACCCAGTACTTC.

The gene calls are TRBV10-3 and TRBJ2-7, with D uncertain. Trimming removed 4 bases at V and 2 bases at J, with 12 bases between. The CDR3 covers 14 residues. Germline V gene sequence: CDR1 ENHRY, CDR2 SYGVKD. CDR3 sequence reads: CAISVGHSPYEQYF. For the CDR3, the DNA is TGTGCCATCAGTGTCGGCCACTCTCCCTACGAGCAGTACTTC.

V gene TRBV7-9 combines with J gene TRBJ1-4; D ambiguous. The CDR3 length is 17 residues. V shed 5 bases and J shed 0 bases, with 16 bases lying between them. Germline V lookup: CDR1 SEHNR, CDR2 FQNEAQ (reference sequence). CDR3 protein: CASSRAPYTSTNEKLFF. CDR3 nucleotide sequence: TGTGCCAGCAGCCGAGCCCCATACACATCAACTAATGAAAAACTGTTTTTT.

V and J are TRBV6-6 and TRBJ2-5; tentatively, D is TRBD1 (6 bases). The J call may be mistaken, given a closer DNA end match to TRBJ2-7. The germline gives CDR1 MNHNY, CDR2 SVGAGI (reference sequence). There are 15 residues in the CDR3. The CDR3 DNA reads as TGTGCCAGCAGTTACGCCAACAGGGTAGGAGACGAGCAGTACTTC. Residues: CASSYANRVGDEQYF.

The rearrangement uses TRBV11-2 and TRBJ2-3; 12 bases agree with TRBD2. Germline V gene sequence: CDR1 SGHAT, CDR2 FQNNGV. This CDR3 has 17 residues. V was pared by 2 bases and J by 5 bases, with 8 bases of the junction left unmatched. The CDR3 sequence is CASSLLAGGRGGDTQYF. The CDR3, as DNA: TGTGCCAGCAGCTTACTAGCGGGGGGGCGAGGCGGAGATACGCAGTATTTT.

This clonotype is a singleton in its sample. J is TRBJ2-2 and V is TRBV12-3 or TRBV12-4, with D perhaps matching TRBD1 (5 bases). Trimming removed 8 bases from V and 3 bases from J, with 16 bases in between. The CDR3 contains 15 residues. The CDR3 spells CASRFGQGHTGELFF. DNA of the CDR3: TGTGCCAGCCGGTTCGGGCAGGGCCACACCGGGGAGCTGTTTTTT.

This clonotype has ten or more counts. V usage is TRBV10-3 and J usage is TRBJ2-3; D may be TRBD2 (6 bases). The CDR3 contains 13 residues. V lost 7 bases to trimming and J lost 3 bases, with 11 bases between them. Germline V gene data show CDR1 as ENHRY and CDR2 as SYGVKD. The DNA for the CDR3 is TGTGCCATCAAGACTAGAGGGACAGATACGCAGTATTTT. This gives the protein CAIKTRGTDTQYF.

This clonotype has ten or more counts. The chain joins TRBV10-3 to TRBJ2-7; a weak D match, TRBD2 (6 bases). The CDR3 is 14 residues long. Germline CDR1 and CDR2: ENHRY and SYGVKD. Deletions cut 4 bases from V and 0 bases from J, with 10 bases between. This CDR3 reads CAISGLAASYEQYF. The DNA of the CDR3 is TGTGCCATCAGTGGATTAGCGGCCTCCTACGAGCAGTACTTC.

The chain couples TRBV5-4 to TRBJ2-7; 9 bases map to TRBD1. Trimming cost V 3 bases and J 3 bases; bases outside gene matches: 4. The CDR3 extends over 14 amino acids. From germline, CDR1 is SGHNT and CDR2 YYREEE (reference sequence). CDR3 sequence (DNA): TGTGCCAGCAGCTCGACGACAGGGGGCTACGAGCAGTACTTC. This codes for CASSSTTGGYEQYF.

The chain carries TRBV6-1 and TRBJ1-4; TRBD1 is a possible D gene (5 bases). The V and J ends lost 5 bases and 4 bases respectively, with 14 bases between them. This CDR3 is built from 15 residues. The V gene's germline CDR1 is MNHNS and CDR2 SASEGT. CDR3 nucleotide sequence: TGTGCCAGCAGTCCGAACACGGGGGTTAATGAAAAACTGTTTTTT. This gives the protein CASSPNTGVNEKLFF.

The chain carries TRBV28 and TRBJ2-1; possible D gene TRBD2, 6 bases. Germline V gives CDR1 MDHEN, CDR2 SYDVKM. Trimming cost V 3 bases and J 2 bases, with 14 bases left between them. This CDR3 contains 16 residues. As DNA, the CDR3 is TGTGCCAGCAGTTTGATTCATCGGAGGGCCTACAATGAGCAGTTCTTC. Residues: CASSLIHRRAYNEQFF.

As to this clonotype: It may be a read error: a sequence one base away is much more abundant. The chain employs TRBV10-3 and TRBJ2-7, with TRBD2 matching 7 bases. The CDR3 loop spans 14 amino acids. Germline values: CDR1 ENHRY, CDR2 SYGVKD. CDR3 loop: CAISELAGSHEQYF. The CDR3 DNA is TGTGCCATCAGTGAGTTAGCGGGCTCCCACGAGCAGTACTTC.

This clonotype has just a few counts. The V call is TRBV15, the J call TRBJ2-7, with D possibly matching TRBD2 (5 bases). Germline CDR1 reads LNHNV; CDR2 reads YYDKDF (reference sequence). V was clipped by 0 bases and J by 3 bases, with 9 bases between them. The CDR3 consists of 14 residues. Here the CDR3 reads CATSRDYGVYEQYF. The DNA of the CDR3 is TGTGCCACCAGCAGAGATTACGGGGTCTACGAGCAGTACTTC.

This clonotype has just one count. The rearrangement links TRBV11-2 to TRBJ2-2; D may be TRBD1 (5 bases). Trimming took off 0 bases at V and 3 bases at J, with 8 bases between the two ends. Germline V gene sequence: CDR1 SGHAT, CDR2 FQNNGV. The CDR3 has 15 residues. The CDR3 here is CASSLDPGYTGELFF. DNA of the CDR3: TGTGCCAGCAGCTTAGACCCAGGGTACACCGGGGAGCTGTTTTTT. Filled out from reference TRBV11-2 and TRBJ2-2, the complete variable domain reads EAGVAQSPRYKIIEKRQSVAFWCNPISGHATLYWYQQILGQGPKLLIQFQNNGVVDDSQLPKDRFSAERLKGVDSTLKIQPAKLEDSAVYLCASSLDPGYTGELFFGEGSRLTVL.

The rearrangement joins TRBV2 to TRBJ2-1; tentative D call: TRBD1 (5 bases). The CDR3 extends over 14 amino acids. Germline V gene lookup returns CDR1 SNHLY and CDR2 FYNNEI. Trimming left V 8 bases short and J 0 bases short, with 11 bases between. CDR3 amino acids: CASPGSLSYNEQFF. The CDR3 DNA follows: TGTGCCAGCCCAGGGTCCCTCTCCTACAATGAGCAGTTCTTC.

This clonotype turned up a few times. This chain uses TRBV29-1 with TRBJ1-1; no firm D call. Germline CDR1 reads SQVTM; CDR2 reads ANQGSEA. CDR3 size: 11 residues. The ends were cut back, 4 bases at V and 11 bases at J, with 14 bases in the middle. CDR3 DNA: TGCAGCGTTGGACCCCTCCGGGAGGCTTTCTTT. It codes for CSVGPLREAFF. Full variable domain (missing parts from reference TRBV29-1 and TRBJ1-1): SAVISQKPSRDICQRGTSLTIQCQVDSQVTMMFWYRQQPGQSLTLIATANQGSEATYESGFVIDKFPISRPNLTFSTLTVSNMSPEDSSIYLCSVGPLREAFFGQGTRLTVV.

The rearrangement links TRBV19 to TRBJ1-2; no firm D call. With 6 bases removed from V and 2 bases from J, the gap between germline ends came to 19 bases. The CDR3 covers 16 residues. Germline V CDR1 and CDR2: LNHDA, SQIVND (reference sequence). CDR3 sequence (DNA): TGTGCCAGTAGCATCGGGGATGGAGGGAACAACTATGGCTACACCTTC. Protein: CASSIGDGGNNYGYTF. Full variable domain (rest looked up from reference TRBV19 and TRBJ1-2): DGGITQSPKYLFRKEGQNVTLSCEQNLNHDAMYWYRQDPGQGLRLIYYSQIVNDFQKGDIAEGYSVSREKKESFPLTVTSAQKNPTAFYLCASSIGDGGNNYGYTFGSGTRLTVV.

The chain employs TRBV12-3 or TRBV12-4 and TRBJ2-1; possibly TRBD1 for D (5 bases). V shed 3 bases and J shed 11 bases, with 26 bases lying between them. This CDR3 contains 17 residues. CDR3 amino acids: CASSFPLGAGLGIQQFF. CDR3 bases: TGTGCCAGCAGTTTTCCCCTAGGGGCCGGCCTAGGGATTCAGCAGTTCTTC.

The sample holds a few counts of this clonotype. The chain is built from TRBV10-2 and TRBJ2-7; the match to TRBD1 covers 7 bases. The V gene's germline CDR1 is WSHSY and CDR2 SAAADI. Germline trimming cut 6 bases from V and 2 bases from J; bases unmatched to any gene: 10. The CDR3 is 15 residues long. The CDR3 loop reads CASRNYRDSTYEQYF. The CDR3 region has the DNA TGCGCCAGCAGAAATTACCGGGACAGTACCTACGAGCAGTACTTC.

Ten or more counts support this clonotype. J is TRBJ1-5 and V is TRBV27, with a possible D match to TRBD1 (6 bases). The CDR3 spans 15 residues. Trimming left V 6 bases short and J 0 bases short, with 12 bases between. Germline CDR1 MNHEY, CDR2 SMNVEV (reference sequence). The CDR3 protein is CASSLQGYSNQPQHF. The CDR3 DNA reads as TGTGCCAGCAGCTTACAGGGATATAGCAATCAGCCCCAGCATTTT.

This clonotype was detected many times. The V call is TRBV6-5, the J call TRBJ2-7; 10 bases align to TRBD2. The trim removed 4 bases at V and 2 bases at J, leaving 5 bases unmatched. The CDR3 length is 15 residues. The germline CDR1 and CDR2 sequences are MNHEY and SVGAGI. The CDR3 nucleotides are TGTGCCAGCAGTTGGGGACTAGCGAAGACCTACGAGCAGTACTTC. This sequence encodes CASSWGLAKTYEQYF.

This clonotype was seen a handful of times. The rearrangement joins TRBV5-1 to TRBJ2-1; 11 bases align to TRBD2. Trimming removed 3 bases from V and 4 bases from J; junction bases left unmatched: 6. The CDR3 has 16 amino acids. Germline V gives CDR1 SGHRS, CDR2 YFSETQ. CDR3 coding DNA: TGCGCCAGCAGCTCGAACCTAGCGGGAGGTTACAATGAGCAGTTCTTC. Protein product: CASSSNLAGGYNEQFF.